A single sample gave rise to the 5 T cell receptor beta chains below, sequenced in a study of radiotherapy plus CTLA-4 blockade in lung cancer. Sequenced by immunoSEQ multiplex PCR; TCRdb stores in-frame clones only, minus some. The data contain about 110,000 clones, roughly 84% of them singletons. Sample: peripheral blood, taken from a patient treated with radiotherapy plus ipilimumab. These receptor sequences come from a human donor with non-small cell lung cancer that progressed on radiotherapy plus ipilimumab. Some clones in this sample may be carry-over from other donors' samples.

The chain recombines TRBV11-3 with TRBJ1-1; no clear D. Germline loops: CDR1 SGHNT, CDR2 YENEEA. The CDR3 extends over 17 amino acids. Trimming stripped 0 bases from V and 5 bases from J, with 19 bases between. CDR3 DNA: TGTGCCAGCAGCTTAGAGGTACAGTTCTATATAAAAACTGAAGCTTTCTTT. Translation gives CASSLEVQFYIKTEAFF.

The chain has TRBV2 and TRBJ2-2, with 7 bases aligning to TRBD2. Losses at the gene ends were 3 bases for V and 0 bases for J; bases not matched to a gene: 7. The CDR3 loop spans 17 amino acids. The germline V gene encodes CDR1 SNHLY and CDR2 FYNNEI. The CDR3 loop reads CASSDGGSTANTGELFF. The CDR3 DNA reads TGTGCCAGCAGTGATGGCGGGAGTACCGCGAACACCGGGGAGCTGTTTTTT.

V and J are TRBV12-5 and TRBJ2-3; possibly TRBD1 for D (5 bases). V was cut by 6 bases and J by 0 bases, with 19 bases left in between. Germline V lookup: CDR1 LGHNT, CDR2 FRNRAP. This CDR3 spans 17 amino acids. CDR3 sequence reads: CASGRFGRGISTDTQYF. CDR3 in DNA: TGTGCTAGTGGGAGATTTGGAAGGGGCATAAGCACAGATACGCAGTATTTT.

The rearrangement uses TRBV30 and TRBJ2-3, with D perhaps TRBD1 or TRBD2 (5 bases each). V was clipped by 0 bases and J by 3 bases, with 10 bases between them. The length of the CDR3 is 14 residues. Germline loops: CDR1 GTSNPN, CDR2 SVGIG (reference sequence). Written as DNA, the CDR3 is TGTGCCTGGAGTGTACTTGGGGGAACAGATACGCAGTATTTT. Translated: CAWSVLGGTDTQYF.

The chain carries TRBV4-2 and TRBJ2-7; weak D call: TRBD2 (5 bases). Trimming removed 3 bases from V and 2 bases from J, with 8 bases in between. The CDR3 runs to 13 residues. CDR1 LGHNA and CDR2 YNFKEQ come from the germline V gene. The CDR3 bases are TGTGCCAGCAGCCATGAGGGCCCCTACGAGCAGTACTTC. Its translation: CASSHEGPYEQYF.